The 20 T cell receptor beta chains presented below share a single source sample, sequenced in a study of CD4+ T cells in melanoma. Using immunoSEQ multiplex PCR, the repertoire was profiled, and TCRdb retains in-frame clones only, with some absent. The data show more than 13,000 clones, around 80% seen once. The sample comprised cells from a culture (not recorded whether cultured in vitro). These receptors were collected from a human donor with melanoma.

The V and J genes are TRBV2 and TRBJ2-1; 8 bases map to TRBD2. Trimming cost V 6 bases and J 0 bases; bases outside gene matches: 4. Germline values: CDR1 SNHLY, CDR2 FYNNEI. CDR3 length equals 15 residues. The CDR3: CASRLRGGSYNEQFF. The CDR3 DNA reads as TGTGCCAGCAGGCTTCGGGGGGGCTCCTACAATGAGCAGTTCTTC.

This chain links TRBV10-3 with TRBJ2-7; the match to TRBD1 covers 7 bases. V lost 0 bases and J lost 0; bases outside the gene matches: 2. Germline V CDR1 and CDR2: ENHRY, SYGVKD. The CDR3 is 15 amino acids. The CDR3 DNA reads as TGTGCCATCAGTGAGTCGACAGGGAGCTCCTACGAGCAGTACTTC. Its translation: CAISESTGSSYEQYF.

CDR3 amino acids: CASVRQGSNTQYF. The CDR3 DNA reads as TGTGCCAGCGTAAGACAGGGTTCAAATACGCAGTATTTT. The chain recombines TRBV5-6 with TRBJ2-3; the match to TRBD1 covers 7 bases. V trimming: 7 bases; J trimming: 7 bases; junction bases outside the gene matches: 9. The germline gives CDR1 SGHDT, CDR2 YYEEEE. CDR3 length equals 13 residues.

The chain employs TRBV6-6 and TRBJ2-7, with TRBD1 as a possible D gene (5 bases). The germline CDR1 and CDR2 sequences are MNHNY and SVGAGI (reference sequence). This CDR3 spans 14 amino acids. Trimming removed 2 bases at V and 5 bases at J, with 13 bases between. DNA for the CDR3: TGTGCCAGCAGTTACCGGCAGGGTATCAACGAGCAGTACTTC. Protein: CASSYRQGINEQYF.

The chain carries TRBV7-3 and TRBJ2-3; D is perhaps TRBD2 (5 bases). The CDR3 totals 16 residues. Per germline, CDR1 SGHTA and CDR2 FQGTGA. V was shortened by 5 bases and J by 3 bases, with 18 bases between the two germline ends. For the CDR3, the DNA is TGTGCCAGCAGCGCCATGTTCGGTGGGGAGACAGATACGCAGTATTTT. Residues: CASSAMFGGETDTQYF.

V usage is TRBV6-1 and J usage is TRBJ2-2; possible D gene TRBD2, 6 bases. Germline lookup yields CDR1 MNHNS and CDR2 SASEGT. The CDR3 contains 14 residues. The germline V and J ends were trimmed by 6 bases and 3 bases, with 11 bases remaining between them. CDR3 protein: CASRARGDTGELFF. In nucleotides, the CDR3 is TGTGCCAGCAGGGCGCGGGGAGACACCGGGGAGCTGTTTTTT.

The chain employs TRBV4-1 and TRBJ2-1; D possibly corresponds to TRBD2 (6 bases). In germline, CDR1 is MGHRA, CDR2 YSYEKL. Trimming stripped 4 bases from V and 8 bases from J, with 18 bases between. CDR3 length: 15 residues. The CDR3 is CASSLLAVPFDEQFF. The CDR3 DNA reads TGCGCCAGCAGCCTCTTAGCGGTGCCGTTCGATGAGCAGTTCTTC.

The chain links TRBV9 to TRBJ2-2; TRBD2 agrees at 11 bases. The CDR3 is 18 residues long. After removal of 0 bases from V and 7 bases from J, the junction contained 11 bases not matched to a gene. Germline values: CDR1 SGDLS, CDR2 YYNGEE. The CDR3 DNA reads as TGTGCCAGCAGCGTAGCCCTGCTAGCGGGGGGCCGCGGCGGGGAGCTGTTTTTT. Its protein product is CASSVALLAGGRGGELFF.

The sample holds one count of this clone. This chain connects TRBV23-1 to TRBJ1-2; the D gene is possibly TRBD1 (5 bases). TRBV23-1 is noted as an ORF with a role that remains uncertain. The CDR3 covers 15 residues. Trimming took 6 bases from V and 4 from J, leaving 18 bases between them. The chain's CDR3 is CASRCGAHPGYGYTF. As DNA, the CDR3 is TGCGCCAGCAGATGCGGGGCTCACCCGGGCTATGGCTACACCTTC.

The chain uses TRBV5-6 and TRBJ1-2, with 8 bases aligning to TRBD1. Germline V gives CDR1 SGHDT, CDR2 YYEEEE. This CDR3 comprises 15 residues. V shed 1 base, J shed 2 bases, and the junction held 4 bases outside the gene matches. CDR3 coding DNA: TGTGCCAGCAGCTTGCCCAGGGGGCTCAACTATGGCTACACCTTC. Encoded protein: CASSLPRGLNYGYTF.

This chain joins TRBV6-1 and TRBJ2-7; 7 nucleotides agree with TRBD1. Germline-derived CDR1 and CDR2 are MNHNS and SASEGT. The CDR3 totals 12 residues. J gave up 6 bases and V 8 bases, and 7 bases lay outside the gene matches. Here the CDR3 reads CASDRAGVEQYF. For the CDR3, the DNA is TGTGCCAGCGACAGGGCAGGTGTCGAGCAGTACTTC.

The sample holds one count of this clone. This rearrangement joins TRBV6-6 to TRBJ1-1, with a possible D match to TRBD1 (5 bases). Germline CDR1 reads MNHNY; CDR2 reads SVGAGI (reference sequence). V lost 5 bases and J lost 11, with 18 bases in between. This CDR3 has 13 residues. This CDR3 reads CASSGGEGRIAFF. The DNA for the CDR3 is TGTGCCAGCAGTGGGGGGGAAGGTAGGATCGCTTTCTTT.

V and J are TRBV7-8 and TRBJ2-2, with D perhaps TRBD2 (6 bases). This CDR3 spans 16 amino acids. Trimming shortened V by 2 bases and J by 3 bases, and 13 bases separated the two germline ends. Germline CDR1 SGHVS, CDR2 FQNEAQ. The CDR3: CASSLLGGLDTGELFF. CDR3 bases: TGTGCCAGCAGCTTACTCGGAGGGCTGGACACCGGGGAGCTGTTTTTT.

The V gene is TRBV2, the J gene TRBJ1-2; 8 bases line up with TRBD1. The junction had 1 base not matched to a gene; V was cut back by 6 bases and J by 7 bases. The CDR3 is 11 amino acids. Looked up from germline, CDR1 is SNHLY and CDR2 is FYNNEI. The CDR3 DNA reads TGTGCCAGCAGCGACAGGGGTGGCTACACCTTC. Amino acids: CASSDRGGYTF.

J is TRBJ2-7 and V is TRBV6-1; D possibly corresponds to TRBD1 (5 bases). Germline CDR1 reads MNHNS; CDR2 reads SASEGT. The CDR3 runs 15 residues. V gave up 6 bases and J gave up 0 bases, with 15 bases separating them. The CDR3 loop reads CASRALTGISYEQYF. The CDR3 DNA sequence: TGTGCCAGCAGGGCCCTAACAGGTATCTCCTACGAGCAGTACTTC.

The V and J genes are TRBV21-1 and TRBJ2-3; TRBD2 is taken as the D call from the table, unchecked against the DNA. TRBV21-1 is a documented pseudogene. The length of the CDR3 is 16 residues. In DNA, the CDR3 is TGTGCCAGCGATAAGAGAACACGGGGGAGGGCAGATACGCAGTATTTT. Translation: CASDKRTRGRADTQYF.

The CDR3 bases are TGCGCCAGCAGCTTTGTAGCGCCGGGAGAGCAGTACTTC. It is translated as CASSFVAPGEQYF. The J gene is TRBJ2-7, the V gene TRBV5-1; weak D call: TRBD2 (5 bases). V dropped 2 bases and J dropped 7 bases, with 13 bases sitting between them. Per germline, CDR1 SGHRS and CDR2 YFSETQ. This CDR3 has 13 residues.

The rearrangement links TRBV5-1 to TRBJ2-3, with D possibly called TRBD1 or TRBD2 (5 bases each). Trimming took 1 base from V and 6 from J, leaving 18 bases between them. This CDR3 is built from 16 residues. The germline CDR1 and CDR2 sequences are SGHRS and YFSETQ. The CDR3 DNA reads TGCGCCAGCAGCTTGCCTTTAGGGACCCCTGGTGATACGCAGTATTTT. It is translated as CASSLPLGTPGDTQYF.

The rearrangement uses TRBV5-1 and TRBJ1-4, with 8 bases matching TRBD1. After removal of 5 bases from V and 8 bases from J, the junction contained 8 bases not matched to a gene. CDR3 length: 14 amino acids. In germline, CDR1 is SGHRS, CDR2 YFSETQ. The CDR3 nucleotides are TGCGCCAGCAGGCCCGGGACAGGCGGGGAAAAACTGTTTTTT. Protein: CASRPGTGGEKLFF. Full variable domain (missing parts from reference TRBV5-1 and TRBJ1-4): KAGVTQTPRYLIKTRGQQVTLSCSPISGHRSVSWYQQTPGQGLQFLFEYFSETQRNKGNFPGRFSGRQFSNSRSEMNVSTLELGDSALYLCASRPGTGGEKLFFGSGTQLSVL.

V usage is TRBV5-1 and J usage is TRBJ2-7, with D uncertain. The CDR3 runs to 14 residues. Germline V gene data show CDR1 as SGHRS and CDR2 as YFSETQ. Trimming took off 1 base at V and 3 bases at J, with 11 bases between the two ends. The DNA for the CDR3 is TGCGCCAGCAGCTTGAAGGACCGACTCTACGAGCAGTACTTC. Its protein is CASSLKDRLYEQYF.